The rows below give T cell receptor beta chains drawn from one sample of a study of blood T cell repertoires in COVID-19. Measured with immunoSEQ multiplex PCR; TCRdb has only the in-frame clones, and not every one. This table has around 18,000 clones, around 77% appearing once. The sequenced sample consisted of peripheral blood. The source is a man in his 70s with COVID-19, enrolled during active disease. Each CDR3 is given with its conserved first and last residue. The D gene is left open where the match is weak. The size of a clone is reported for some rows only, either as once, few or many, or as a class for expanded clones.

size	V	D	J	DNA	CDR3
NA	TRBV13	NA	TRBJ2-7	TGTGCCAGCAGCTTTTGGGGTCAGGAGGGCGGCGAGCAGTACTTC	CASSFWGQEGGEQYF
NA	TRBV18	TRBD1	TRBJ2-1	TGTGCCAGCTCACTCGACAGGGGGCCGTACAATGAGCAGTTCTTC	CASSLDRGPYNEQFF
NA	TRBV5-1	TRBD1	TRBJ1-6	TGCGCCAGCAGCCGGGGACAGGGGAACTCACCCCTCCACTTT	CASSRGQGNSPLHF
few	TRBV5-1	NA	TRBJ1-1	TGCGCCAGCAGCCTGGGAGGAGGCCAGCAGAACACTGAAGCTTTCTTT	CASSLGGGQQNTEAFF
NA	TRBV5-5	NA	TRBJ2-7	TGTGCCAGCAGCAAAACGGGAGTACGGGCCTACGAGCAGTACTTC	CASSKTGVRAYEQYF
NA	TRBV5-1	NA	TRBJ1-3	TGCGCCAGCAGCTCAGGGTCCGGAAACACCATATATTTT	CASSSGSGNTIYF
NA	TRBV18	NA	TRBJ2-1	TGTGCCAGCGCGCCGGGTGCGGGGGCCTTCGGAGAGCAGTTCTTC	CASAPGAGAFGEQFF
NA	TRBV15	TRBD1	TRBJ1-3	TGTGCCACCAGCGACCGGGACAGATACTCTGGAAACACCATATATTTT	CATSDRDRYSGNTIYF
once	TRBV6-9	NA	TRBJ1-2	TGTGCCAGCACCAAAGAGGAGCTCTATGGCTACACCTTC	CASTKEELYGYTF
NA	TRBV6-4	NA	TRBJ1-6	TGTGCCAGCAGTGACTCCGGGGGGGGGTCACCCCTCCACTTT	CASSDSGGGSPLHF
NA	TRBV11-2	TRBD1	TRBJ2-5	TGTGCCAGCAGCTTAGTTACAGGTGGGACAGTAGAGACCCAGTACTTC	CASSLVTGGTVETQYF
NA	TRBV5-1	NA	TRBJ1-2	TGCGCCAGCGGACAGCGAGCTAACTATGGCTACACCTTC	CASGQRANYGYTF
once	TRBV5-1	TRBD1	TRBJ1-2	TGCGCCAGCAGCGTTCAGGGGGCGCGTGGCTACACCTTC	CASSVQGARGYTF
NA	TRBV21-1	NA	TRBJ1-5	TGTGCCAGCAGCAAGGACTGGCGCGGGGGGATAGGGTATCAGCCCCAGCATTTT	CASSKDWRGGIGYQPQHF
NA	TRBV19	NA	TRBJ2-7	TGTGCCAGTAGTATTCGTCCAGGGTACGAGCAGTACTTC	CASSIRPGYEQYF
NA	TRBV5-1	TRBD1	TRBJ2-3	TGCGCCAGCAGCTGGCAGGGGGCGACAGATACGCAGTATTTT	CASSWQGATDTQYF
NA	TRBV18	NA	TRBJ1-4	TGTGCCAGCTCAAGGGACATAAATGAAAAACTGTTTTTT	CASSRDINEKLFF
NA	TRBV5-1	NA	TRBJ1-3	TGCGCCAGCAGCTTGGATGGACGGGACTTCTCTGGAAACACCATATATTTT	CASSLDGRDFSGNTIYF
NA	TRBV12-5	TRBD1	TRBJ1-4	TGTGCTAGTGGACCTGGGACAGGGTGGAATGAAAAACTGTTTTTT	CASGPGTGWNEKLFF
NA	TRBV12-5	NA	TRBJ2-3	TGTGCTAGTGGTTTGGTCCTTCTCACAGATACGCAGTATTTT	CASGLVLLTDTQYF
NA	TRBV5-1	NA	TRBJ1-6	TGCGCCAGCAGCTTAGGGGATTCACCCCTCCACTTT	CASSLGDSPLHF
NA	TRBV7-2	NA	TRBJ2-3	TGTGCCAGCAAGGCGGGGAGCACAGATACGCAGTATTTT	CASKAGSTDTQYF
NA	TRBV7-6	NA	TRBJ2-3	TGTGCCAGCAGCTTTGGTATAGGAGCCTTCACGAATACGCAGTATTTT	CASSFGIGAFTNTQYF
NA	TRBV7-2	TRBD1	TRBJ1-1	TGTGTTTTAGGGACAGCTGATATGAACACTGAAGCTTTCTTT	CVLGTADMNTEAFF
NA	TRBV5-1	TRBD1	TRBJ1-1	TGCGCCAGCAGCTGGACGACAGGGGTGAACACTGAAGCTTTCTTT	CASSWTTGVNTEAFF
medium-sized	TRBV13	TRBD2	TRBJ2-7	TGTGCCAGCAGCGTAGGGACTAGCGGCGAGCAGTACTTC	CASSVGTSGEQYF
NA	TRBV10-3	NA	TRBJ1-2	TGTGCCATCAGTGAACATGACAGGATAGGACACGGGGGCTACACCTTC	CAISEHDRIGHGGYTF
NA	TRBV5-1	NA	TRBJ2-7	TGCGCCAGCAGCTTAGCGGTGTTCTACGAGCAGTACTTC	CASSLAVFYEQYF